One TCR beta chain is described in this entry. The target antigen is unknown. These data belong to a study of cytomegalovirus exposure and HLA in healthy donors. Findings and caveats of the study: Cytomegalovirus status was reportedly diagnosed by the classifier with high specificity and sensitivity. In an earlier analysis, most TCR beta V segments were productive about 90% or about 30% of the time.

The PCR employed 60 Vbeta primers together with 13 Jbeta primers. Only in-frame clones appear in the TCRdb table, and some are missing; sequencing was by immunoSEQ multiplex PCR. Of over 100,000 clones listed, approximately 67% are singletons. Trimming shortened V by 6 bases and J by 3 bases, and 12 bases separated the two germline ends. There are 14 residues in the CDR3. Germline assignment: CDR1 MNHEY and CDR2 SMNVEV (reference sequence). The sequenced sample consisted of PBMCs. This chain connects TRBV27 to TRBJ1-3; tentatively, D is TRBD1 (5 bases). This sequence originates from a man between 18 and 29 years old in good health and CMV-seronegative. The CDR3 reads CASRGLGNGNTIYF. CDR3 DNA: TGTGCCAGCAGGGGGCTGGGAAATGGAAACACCATATATTTT.